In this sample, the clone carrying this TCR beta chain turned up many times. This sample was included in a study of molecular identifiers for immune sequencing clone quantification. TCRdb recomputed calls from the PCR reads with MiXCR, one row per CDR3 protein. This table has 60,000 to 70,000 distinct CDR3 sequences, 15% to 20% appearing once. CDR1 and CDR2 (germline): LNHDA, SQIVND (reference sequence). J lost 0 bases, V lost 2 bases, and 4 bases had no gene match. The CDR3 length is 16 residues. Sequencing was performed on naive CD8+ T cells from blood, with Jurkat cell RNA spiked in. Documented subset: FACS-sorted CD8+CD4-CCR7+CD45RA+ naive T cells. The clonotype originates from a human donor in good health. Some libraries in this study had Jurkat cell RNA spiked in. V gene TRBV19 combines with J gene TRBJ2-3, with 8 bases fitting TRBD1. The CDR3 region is CASSIRQGISTDTQYF. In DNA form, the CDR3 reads TGTGCCAGTAGTATACGACAGGGGATTAGCACAGATACGCAGTATTTT.